This T cell receptor (beta chain) appears in the sequencing data of a study of T cell changes during pregnancy in multiple sclerosis. Profiling relied on immunoSEQ multiplex PCR, and the TCRdb table lists in-frame clones only, not all of them. The repertoire holds around 95,000 clones, with about 92% as singletons. Looked up from germline, CDR1 is LGHNA and CDR2 is YNFKEQ. V trimming: 0 bases; J trimming: 4 bases; junction bases outside the gene matches: 7. The CDR3 runs to 17 residues. The sequenced sample was peripheral blood, obtained after pregnancy. The chain couples TRBV4-2 to TRBJ2-3; 10 bases fit TRBD2. The source of this sequence is a female donor in good health, enrolled as a control in a pregnancy study. For the CDR3, the DNA is TGTGCCAGCAGCCAAGAGCCAGCGGGAGGGGGGGCAGATACGCAGTATTTT. Amino acid sequence: CASSQEPAGGGADTQYF.